This T cell receptor beta chain originates from a study of T cells in tuberculosis. Study-level findings and limits: Active tuberculosis alpha repertoires lay closer to GMM-specific TCRs than controls'.

On average around 95,000 T cells per donor were immunosequenced. Clones were sequenced by immunoSEQ multiplex PCR, and TCRdb holds only the in-frame ones, with some missing. Among tens of thousands of clones, less than 95% were seen once, and the ten largest hold about 7.8%. The length of the CDR3 is 13 residues. CDR1 is MNHEY and CDR2 is SVGAGI in the germline V gene. With 6 bases clipped from V and 5 bases from J, the junction kept 2 bases outside the gene matches. This clone has a single count. Its antigen is not known. The rearrangement uses TRBV6-5 and TRBJ2-1; 9 bases are a match to TRBD2. The sample consisted of PBMCs. The origin of this receptor is a donor under 30 with latent tuberculosis or without tuberculosis infection. Some clones in this sample may be carry-over from other donors' samples. The CDR3 region is CASSRLADNEQFF. CDR3 nucleotides: TGTGCCAGCAGCCGACTAGCGGACAATGAGCAGTTCTTC.